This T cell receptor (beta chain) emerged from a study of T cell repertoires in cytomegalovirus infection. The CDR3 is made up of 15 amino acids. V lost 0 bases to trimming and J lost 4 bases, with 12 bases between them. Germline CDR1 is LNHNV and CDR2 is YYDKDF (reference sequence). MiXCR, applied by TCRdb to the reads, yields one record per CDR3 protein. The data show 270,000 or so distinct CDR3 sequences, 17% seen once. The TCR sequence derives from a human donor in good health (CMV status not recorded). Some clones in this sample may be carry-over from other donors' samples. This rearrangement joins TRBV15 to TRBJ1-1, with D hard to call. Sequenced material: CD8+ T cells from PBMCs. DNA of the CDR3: TGTGCCACCAGCAGAGATAAGAACGGAGGCACTGAAGCTTTCTTT. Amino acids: CATSRDKNGGTEAFF.